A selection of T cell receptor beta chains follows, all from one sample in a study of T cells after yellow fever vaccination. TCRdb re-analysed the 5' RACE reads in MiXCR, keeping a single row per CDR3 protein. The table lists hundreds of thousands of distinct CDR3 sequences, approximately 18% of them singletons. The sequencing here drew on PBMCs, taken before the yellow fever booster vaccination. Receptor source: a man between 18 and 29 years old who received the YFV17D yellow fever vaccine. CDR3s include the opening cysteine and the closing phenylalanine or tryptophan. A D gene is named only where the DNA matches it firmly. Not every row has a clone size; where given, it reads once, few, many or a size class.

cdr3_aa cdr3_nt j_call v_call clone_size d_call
CSARDLTNTEAFF TGCAGTGCTAGAGACCTCACCAACACTGAAGCTTTCTTT TRBJ1-1 TRBV20-1 few NA
CASSGRPHSNEQYF TGTGCCAGCAGTGGGAGGCCTCACTCGAACGAGCAGTACTTC TRBJ2-7 TRBV6-2/TRBV6-3 many NA
CASSGGQGAGGYTF TGTGCCAGCAGTGGGGGACAGGGGGCAGGGGGCTACACCTTC TRBJ1-2 TRBV6-1 few TRBD1
CASSFGRGGLGANVLTF TGTGCCAGCAGTTTCGGCCGGGGGGGGCTAGGGGCCAACGTCCTGACTTTC TRBJ2-6 TRBV27 NA TRBD2
CASRAGGPLYEQFF TGTGCCAGCCGAGCGGGGGGGCCTTTATATGAGCAGTTCTTC TRBJ2-1 TRBV7-2 NA TRBD2
CASSLAGTGGSGNTIYF TGTGCCAGCAGCTTGGCCGGGACAGGCGGCTCTGGAAACACCATATATTTT TRBJ1-3 TRBV28 NA TRBD1
CASSQGQGRSGNTIYF TGCGCCAGCAGCCAAGGACAGGGGCGCTCTGGAAACACCATATATTTT TRBJ1-3 TRBV4-1 NA TRBD1
CASGPNTGELFF TGTGCTAGTGGTCCGAACACCGGGGAGCTGTTTTTT TRBJ2-2 TRBV12-5 few NA
CATGRGGGYGYTF TGTGCCACCGGACGGGGTGGAGGGTATGGCTACACCTTC TRBJ1-2 TRBV15 once NA
CASSRVFGGGTEAFF TGTGCCAGCAGTCGGGTATTCGGGGGTGGCACTGAAGCTTTCTTT TRBJ1-1 TRBV6-5 few NA
CASSVGAADTDTQYF TGTGCCAGCAGCGTGGGCGCGGCTGACACAGATACGCAGTATTTT TRBJ2-3 TRBV5-5 many NA
CASSPDYRETQYF TGCGCCAGCAGCCCGGACTACCGCGAGACCCAGTACTTC TRBJ2-5 TRBV4-3 NA NA
CASSFLMDTQYF TGCGCCAGCAGCTTCCTGATGGATACGCAGTATTTT TRBJ2-3 TRBV5-1 few NA
CASSLTGLGWSGYTF TGTGCCAGCAGCTTGACAGGTCTCGGGTGGTCTGGCTACACCTTC TRBJ1-2 TRBV7-2 NA NA
CASSLVRSSYNEQFF TGCGCCAGCAGCTTGGTTAGGTCCTCCTACAATGAGCAGTTCTTC TRBJ2-1 TRBV5-1 few NA
CAVAGALNTGELFF TGCGCCGTAGCCGGGGCTCTTAACACCGGGGAGCTGTTTTTT TRBJ2-2 TRBV20-1 few NA
CASSMGQGAYYGYTF TGTGCCAGCAGCATGGGACAGGGGGCATACTATGGCTACACCTTC TRBJ1-2 TRBV7-2 few TRBD1
CASSLRSRGFLSSYNEQFF TGTGCCAGCAGCTTACGCTCTAGAGGCTTTCTGAGCTCCTACAATGAGCAGTTCTTC TRBJ2-1 TRBV11-2 many NA
CASSSRQGSTDTQYF TGTGCCAGCAGTTCCAGACAGGGTAGCACAGATACGCAGTATTTT TRBJ2-3 TRBV7-2 NA TRBD1
CAISPTGTAGNTIYF TGTGCCATCAGTCCGACCGGGACAGCCGGAAACACCATATATTTT TRBJ1-3 TRBV10-3 many TRBD1
CASSQGTQETQYF TGTGCCAGCAGCCAAGGGACTCAAGAGACCCAGTACTTC TRBJ2-5 TRBV7-2 few NA
CASSQALAVPYNEQFF TGTGCCAGCAGCCAAGCACTAGCGGTGCCCTACAATGAGCAGTTCTTC TRBJ2-1 TRBV4-2 many TRBD2
CASSADGNEKLFF TGTGCCAGCAGCGCCGACGGGAATGAAAAACTGTTTTTT TRBJ1-4 TRBV6-5 few NA
CASSPGINQPQHF TGTGCCAGCTCTCCAGGCATCAATCAGCCCCAGCATTTT TRBJ1-5 TRBV7-9 NA NA
CASSEVTATETQYF TGTGCCAGCAGTGAAGTGACAGCGACTGAGACCCAGTACTTC TRBJ2-5 TRBV6-1 many NA
CASSPTGQQETQYF TGCGCCAGCAGCCCCACGGGGCAGCAAGAGACCCAGTACTTC TRBJ2-5 TRBV5-1 few NA
CASRTGGLDEQFF TGTGCCAGCAGAACCGGGGGGCTCGATGAGCAGTTCTTC TRBJ2-1 TRBV6-6 few NA
CATSKRTGDGYTF TGTGCCACCAGCAAGAGGACAGGGGACGGCTACACCTTC TRBJ1-2 TRBV24-1 NA TRBD1
CASSLRDSLAKNIQYF TGTGCCAGCAGCTTAAGAGATTCTTTAGCCAAAAACATTCAGTACTTC TRBJ2-4 TRBV7-9 NA NA
CASSLEAARTEAFF TGCGCCAGCAGCTTGGAGGCTGCGCGGACTGAAGCTTTCTTT TRBJ1-1 TRBV5-1 few NA
CASSLVRSSGNTIYF TGTGCCAGCAGTCTGGTCAGGTCGTCTGGAAACACCATATATTTT TRBJ1-3 TRBV12-3/TRBV12-4 few NA
CASQQGYGYTF TGTGCCAGCCAACAGGGCTATGGCTACACCTTC TRBJ1-2 TRBV3-1 NA NA
CASSQDWIGQRSGNTIYF TGCGCCAGCAGCCAAGATTGGATAGGTCAGCGATCTGGAAACACCATATATTTT TRBJ1-3 TRBV4-1 NA NA
CSAPRSGGATLNEQFF TGCAGTGCTCCACGGAGCGGGGGGGCGACCTTGAATGAGCAGTTCTTC TRBJ2-1 TRBV20-1 few TRBD2
CAISGGDSVETQYF TGTGCCATCAGTGGTGGGGACTCGGTGGAGACCCAGTACTTC TRBJ2-5 TRBV10-3 NA NA
CSAREQIGREAFF TGCAGTGCTAGAGAACAGATCGGGAGGGAAGCTTTCTTT TRBJ1-1 TRBV20-1 NA NA
CASSLGPSHEKLFF TGTGCCAGCAGTTTAGGCCCTTCCCATGAAAAACTGTTTTTT TRBJ1-4 TRBV27 NA NA
CASRISGGETQYF TGTGCCAGCAGGATTTCAGGGGGGGAGACCCAGTACTTC TRBJ2-5 TRBV25-1 few NA
CASGRYTGELFF TGTGCCAGCGGAAGATACACCGGGGAGCTGTTTTTT TRBJ2-2 TRBV12-3/TRBV12-4 few NA
CASSSAPTLDGDQETQYF TGTGCCAGCAGTTCGGCCCCAACCCTAGACGGGGACCAAGAGACCCAGTACTTC TRBJ2-5 TRBV12-3/TRBV12-4 few NA
CASSLRESWETQYF TGTGCCAGCAGTTTAAGGGAGAGTTGGGAGACCCAGTACTTC TRBJ2-5 TRBV12-3/TRBV12-4 NA NA
CASSQDWRELGPDTQYF TGCGCCAGCAGCCAAGATTGGAGGGAGTTGGGTCCAGATACGCAGTATTTT TRBJ2-3 TRBV4-3 many NA
CSAERVGDTQYF TGCAGTGCTGAAAGGGTCGGAGATACGCAGTATTTT TRBJ2-3 TRBV20-1 NA NA
CASSPQGGPGANVLTF TGTGCCAGCTCACCTCAGGGGGGTCCCGGGGCCAACGTCCTGACTTTC TRBJ2-6 TRBV18 NA NA
CAWMKSSGLKAESFF TGTGCCTGGATGAAGTCTTCGGGGTTGAAGGCTGAATCTTTCTTT TRBJ1-1 TRBV30 NA NA
CASSPTGTGPYEQYF TGTGCCAGCTCACCAACCGGGACAGGTCCCTACGAGCAGTACTTC TRBJ2-7 TRBV18 NA TRBD1
CSAQQGAGEKLFF TGCAGCGCCCAACAGGGGGCAGGTGAAAAACTGTTTTTT TRBJ1-4 TRBV29-1 many TRBD1
CASSSLETSASFEQYF TGTGCCAGCAGTTCACTCGAGACTAGCGCAAGCTTTGAGCAGTATTTT TRBJ2-3 TRBV27 few TRBD2
CASSKGELDNEQFF TGTGCCAGCAGCAAGGGGGAGTTGGACAATGAGCAGTTCTTC TRBJ2-1 TRBV21-1 many NA
CASLYRVSNQPQHF TGTGCCAGCCTGTACAGGGTGAGCAATCAGCCCCAGCATTTT TRBJ1-5 TRBV6-1 few NA